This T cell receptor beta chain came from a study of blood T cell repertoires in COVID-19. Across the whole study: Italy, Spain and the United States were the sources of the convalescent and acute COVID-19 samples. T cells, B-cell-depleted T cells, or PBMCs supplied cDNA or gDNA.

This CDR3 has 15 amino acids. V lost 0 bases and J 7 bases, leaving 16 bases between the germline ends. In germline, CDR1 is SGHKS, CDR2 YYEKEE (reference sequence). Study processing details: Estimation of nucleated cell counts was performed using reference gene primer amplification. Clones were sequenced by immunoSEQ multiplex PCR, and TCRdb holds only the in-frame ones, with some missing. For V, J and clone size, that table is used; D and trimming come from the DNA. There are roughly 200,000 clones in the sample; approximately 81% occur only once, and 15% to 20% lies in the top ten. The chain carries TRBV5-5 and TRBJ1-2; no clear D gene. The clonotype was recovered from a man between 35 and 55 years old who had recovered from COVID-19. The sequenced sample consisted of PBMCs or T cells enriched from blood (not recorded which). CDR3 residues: CASSLGGFQQGGYTF. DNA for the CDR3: TGTGCCAGCAGCTTGGGAGGTTTTCAGCAAGGTGGCTACACCTTC.